This T cell receptor beta chain was retrieved from a study of T cells in Graves' hyperthyroidism and ophthalmopathy. Any patient presenting with uncontrolled infection, other autoimmune disease, pregnancy or lactation was left out. This clonotype was counted a few times. Its antigen is undetermined. Study results and caveats: Ophthalmopathy could be told apart from stable hyperthyroidism with a 13 V-J model. Most thyroid clonotypes expanded above 0.001 were also detected in blood. Prediction of ophthalmopathy progression came a median roughly 7.1 months pre-onset.

RNA transcripts provided the source from which TCR beta CDR3 regions were amplified. First-round RT-PCR targeting the TCR CDR3 was performed with the HTBI primer set. Using its own MiXCR run on the multiplex PCR reads, TCRdb lists one record per CDR3 protein. Seen here are more than 550,000 distinct CDR3 sequences, roughly a sixth observed once, and the top ten hold around 15%. Germline V gene sequence: CDR1 GTSNPN, CDR2 SVGIG (reference sequence). This CDR3 is built from 14 residues. V gave up 2 bases and J gave up 3 bases; unmatched junction bases: 4. Sequences were obtained from blood. V is TRBV30 and J is TRBJ2-7, with 10 bases aligning to TRBD1. The sequence was obtained from a man aged 50 to 59 with Graves' hyperthyroidism. The CDR3 loop is CAWSPGTGVYEQYF. Written as DNA, the CDR3 is TGTGCCTGGAGTCCCGGGACAGGGGTCTACGAGCAGTACTTC.